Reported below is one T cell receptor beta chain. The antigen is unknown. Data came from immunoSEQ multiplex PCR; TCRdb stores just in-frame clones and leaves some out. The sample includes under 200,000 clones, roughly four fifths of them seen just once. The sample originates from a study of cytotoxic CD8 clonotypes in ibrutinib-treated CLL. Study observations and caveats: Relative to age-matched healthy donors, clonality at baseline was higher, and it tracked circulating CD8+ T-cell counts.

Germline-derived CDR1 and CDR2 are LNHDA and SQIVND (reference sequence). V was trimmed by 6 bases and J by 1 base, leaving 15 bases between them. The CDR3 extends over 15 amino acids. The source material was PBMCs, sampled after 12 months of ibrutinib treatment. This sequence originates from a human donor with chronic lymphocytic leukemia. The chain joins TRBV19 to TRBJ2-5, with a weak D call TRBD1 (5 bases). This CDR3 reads CASRKMQGRQETQYF. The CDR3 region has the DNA TGTGCCAGTAGGAAGATGCAGGGCCGCCAAGAGACCCAGTACTTC.